Below, 30 T cell receptor beta chains from the same sample are listed, as sequenced in a study of blood T cell repertoires in COVID-19. Only in-frame clones appear in the TCRdb table, and some are missing; sequencing was by immunoSEQ multiplex PCR. The sample comprises about 70,000 clones, approximately 89% of which are singletons, and about 8.1% rests with the top ten. Sequenced: peripheral blood. Receptors were obtained from a man between 45 and 60 years old with active COVID-19.

The chain recombines TRBV9 with TRBJ2-1; 9 bases fit TRBD2. Looked up from germline, CDR1 is SGDLS and CDR2 is YYNGEE. This CDR3 has 15 residues. V trimming: 0 bases; J trimming: 4 bases; junction bases outside the gene matches: 2. The chain's CDR3 is CASSVVAGDYNEQFF. DNA of the CDR3: TGTGCCAGCAGCGTAGTAGCGGGGGATTACAATGAGCAGTTCTTC.

This clone showed up just once. V gene TRBV5-4 combines with J gene TRBJ2-2; D is undetermined. The CDR3 consists of 17 residues. V lost 0 bases to trimming and J lost 1 base, with 13 bases between them. Germline CDR1 and CDR2: SGHNT and YYREEE (reference sequence). The CDR3 sequence: CASSLDRRRLNTGELFF. The CDR3 nucleotides read TGTGCCAGCAGCTTGGATCGACGGAGACTGAACACCGGGGAGCTGTTTTTT.

This clone has just one count. This sequence joins TRBV5-1 and TRBJ1-2; D is unresolved. CDR3 length: 15 amino acids. V shed 3 bases and J shed 3 bases, with 15 bases lying between them. The germline V gene encodes CDR1 SGHRS and CDR2 YFSETQ. The CDR3 region is CASSSRGEGDYGYTF. Here the CDR3 DNA reads TGCGCCAGCAGCTCCCGGGGTGAAGGTGACTATGGCTACACCTTC.

This clone has just one count. The chain is built from TRBV2 and TRBJ1-1, with D possibly TRBD1 on 5 matching bases. This CDR3 is 15 amino acids long. V was cut by 2 bases and J by 5 bases, with 15 bases left in between. Germline values: CDR1 SNHLY, CDR2 FYNNEI. The DNA of the CDR3 is TGTGCCAGCAGTGAATTTGGCAGGGTAGGGACTGAAGCTTTCTTT. The encoded protein is CASSEFGRVGTEAFF.

The rearrangement uses TRBV18 and TRBJ1-2; no clear D. CDR1 KGHSH and CDR2 LQKENI come from the germline V gene. The germline V and J ends were trimmed by 2 bases and 4 bases, with 14 bases remaining between them. The CDR3 totals 15 residues. CDR3 nucleotides: TGTGCCAGCTCACCAGGTTTGGCAGATGCCTATGGCTACACCTTC. Translation gives CASSPGLADAYGYTF. Variable domain in full (rest from reference TRBV18 and TRBJ1-2): NAGVMQNPRHLVRRRGQEARLRCSPMKGHSHVYWYRQLPEEGLKFMVYLQKENIIDESGMPKERFSAEFPKEGPSILRIQQVVRGDSAAYFCASSPGLADAYGYTFGSGTRLTVV.

The gene calls are TRBV18 and TRBJ2-3; weak D call: TRBD2 (7 bases). V dropped 2 bases and J dropped 1 base, with 16 bases sitting between them. Germline CDR1 KGHSH, CDR2 LQKENI. This CDR3 is built from 17 residues. In DNA form, the CDR3 reads TGTGCCAGCTCACCAAAGGCGGCGGGGGCCCGCACAGATACGCAGTATTTT. Protein sequence: CASSPKAAGARTDTQYF.

The chain uses TRBV29-1 and TRBJ2-7, with D tentatively TRBD1 (5 bases). The CDR3 sequence is 13 residues long. The V and J ends lost 6 bases and 0 bases respectively, with 12 bases between them. Germline values: CDR1 SQVTM, CDR2 ANQGSEA. The CDR3: CSVRVSHSYEQYF. CDR3 coding DNA: TGCAGCGTCAGGGTTTCTCACTCCTACGAGCAGTACTTC.

The chain combines TRBV19 with TRBJ1-2, with 7 bases aligning to TRBD1. Trimming cost V 7 bases and J 5 bases; bases outside gene matches: 7. Germline CDR1 and CDR2: LNHDA and SQIVND (reference sequence). The CDR3 is 13 residues long. This CDR3 reads CASITGEGYGYTF. The CDR3 DNA is TGTGCCAGTATCACAGGGGAAGGGTATGGCTACACCTTC.

CDR3 coding DNA: TGTGCCAGCAGCTCCTCGGACAGGAGCACAGATACGCAGTATTTT. Translated: CASSSSDRSTDTQYF. The chain links TRBV7-7 to TRBJ2-3; 7 nucleotides match TRBD1. Germline loops: CDR1 SSHAT, CDR2 FNYEAQ (reference sequence). This CDR3 region has 15 residues. V lost 4 bases to trimming and J lost 0 bases; unmatched junction nucleotides: 4.

The rearrangement joins TRBV4-3 to TRBJ2-3, with 9 bases lining up with TRBD2. Germline CDR1 reads LGHNA; CDR2 reads YSLEER. The CDR3 length is 16 residues. J lost 6 bases, V lost 1 base, and 8 bases had no gene match. CDR3 residues: CASSQGGGATWDTQYF. In DNA form, the CDR3 reads TGCGCCAGCAGCCAAGGCGGGGGGGCGACCTGGGATACGCAGTATTTT.

V gene TRBV5-4 combines with J gene TRBJ1-1; D is ambiguous. CDR3 length equals 12 residues. The ends were cut back, 1 base at V and 1 base at J, with 2 bases in the middle. Germline V gene data show CDR1 as SGHNT and CDR2 as YYREEE (reference sequence). CDR3 DNA sequence: TGTGCCAGCAGCTTGCAGAACACTGAAGCTTTCTTT. Translation: CASSLQNTEAFF.

V gene TRBV15 combines with J gene TRBJ2-4, with 7 bases identical to TRBD1. CDR1 and CDR2 (germline): LNHNV, YYDKDF (reference sequence). The J segment lost 4 bases and the V segment lost 1 base, leaving 10 bases of the junction unmatched. The CDR3 is 17 amino acids. The CDR3, as DNA: TGTGCCACCAGCAGAGGCACAGGGGAGAGGGGAAAAAACATTCAGTACTTC. Translation: CATSRGTGERGKNIQYF.

The table lists this clone with a few counts. The rearrangement joins TRBV6-1 to TRBJ2-5; D is possibly TRBD2 (6 bases). CDR3 length: 14 residues. Trimming stripped 3 bases from V and 5 bases from J, with 13 bases between. The germline gives CDR1 MNHNS, CDR2 SASEGT. The CDR3 region is CASSESGGSETQYF. In nucleotides, the CDR3 is TGTGCCAGCAGTGAGTCCGGGGGATCCGAGACCCAGTACTTC.

In this sample, this clone turned up a few times. V usage is TRBV7-3 and J usage is TRBJ2-5; TRBD2 might be the D (6 bases). CDR3 length: 15 residues. Trimming removed 3 bases from V and 2 bases from J, with 13 bases in between. In germline, CDR1 is SGHTA, CDR2 FQGTGA. The CDR3 bases are TGTGCCAGCAGCTTTGTCGGGGGATTTCAAGAGACCCAGTACTTC. Its protein is CASSFVGGFQETQYF.

V and J are TRBV5-1 and TRBJ2-1, with D perhaps matching TRBD1 (7 bases). CDR1 and CDR2 (germline): SGHRS, YFSETQ. V lost 6 bases and J 4 bases, leaving 26 bases between the germline ends. The CDR3 has 18 amino acids. This chain's CDR3 is CASTGTEVPRGDYNEQFF. The CDR3 region has the DNA TGCGCCAGCACCGGGACAGAGGTTCCCAGGGGGGATTACAATGAGCAGTTCTTC.

This clone was seen a handful of times. This chain connects TRBV5-1 to TRBJ1-4; 12 nucleotides line up with TRBD1. In germline, CDR1 is SGHRS, CDR2 YFSETQ. The CDR3 runs to 16 residues. Trimming took 5 bases from V and 6 from J; bases not matched to a gene: 8. CDR3 sequence reads: CASSTGQGALHEKLFF. The CDR3, as DNA: TGCGCCAGCAGTACGGGACAGGGGGCGCTTCATGAAAAACTGTTTTTT.

The chain is built from TRBV9 and TRBJ1-3; D possibly corresponds to TRBD1 (5 bases). The CDR3 loop spans 15 amino acids. Germline assignment: CDR1 SGDLS and CDR2 YYNGEE. V lost 0 bases and J 4 bases, leaving 11 bases between the germline ends. The CDR3 loop reads CASSVVAGRGNTIYF. The DNA of the CDR3 is TGTGCCAGCAGCGTAGTTGCAGGGCGGGGAAACACCATATATTTT. The full variable domain, with the rest looked up from reference TRBV9 and TRBJ1-3, is DSGVTQTPKHLITATGQRVTLRCSPRSGDLSVYWYQQSLDQGLQFLIQYYNGEERAKGNILERFSAQQFPDLHSELNLSSLELGDSALYFCASSVVAGRGNTIYFGEGSWLTVV.

This rearrangement joins TRBV10-2 to TRBJ2-5, with a tentative D call TRBD2 (7 bases). CDR1 WSHSY and CDR2 SAAADI come from the germline V gene. V was clipped by 9 bases and J by 5 bases, with 16 bases between them. The length of the CDR3 is 13 residues. The CDR3 loop is CASHAGAGETQYF. The CDR3 coding sequence is TGCGCCAGTCACGCGGGGGCAGGGGAGACCCAGTACTTC.

This chain joins TRBV4-1 and TRBJ2-7; no definite D call. V was cut by 2 bases and J by 7 bases, with 12 bases left in between. This CDR3 has 13 residues. From germline, CDR1 is MGHRA and CDR2 YSYEKL. The chain's CDR3 is CASSQSYFEEQYF. DNA of the CDR3: TGCGCCAGCAGCCAATCCTATTTTGAGGAGCAGTACTTC.

CDR3 protein: CASSEQATIYF. DNA for the CDR3: TGTGCCAGCAGTGAACAGGCTACCATATATTTT. J is TRBJ1-3 and V is TRBV25-1; unclear D gene. V shed 2 bases and J shed 10 bases, with 6 bases lying between them. This CDR3 spans 11 amino acids. Per germline, CDR1 MGHDK and CDR2 SYGVNS.

The V and J genes are TRBV7-9 and TRBJ1-2; no definite D call. V lost 0 bases and J lost 8, with 7 bases in between. The germline V gene encodes CDR1 SEHNR and CDR2 FQNEAQ (reference sequence). This CDR3 comprises 12 residues. The CDR3 is CASSLAGNGYTF. CDR3 sequence (DNA): TGTGCCAGCAGCTTAGCCGGGAACGGCTACACCTTC.

The genes are TRBV29-1 and TRBJ1-2; no reliable D call. Germline V gene lookup returns CDR1 SQVTM and CDR2 ANQGSEA. The germline V and J ends were trimmed by 4 bases and 1 base, with 19 bases remaining between them. This CDR3 has 16 residues. CDR3 nucleotides: TGCAGCGTTGTCGGAGTCCACCGGCCCGATAACTATGGCTACACCTTC. This sequence encodes CSVVGVHRPDNYGYTF.

This rearrangement joins TRBV19 to TRBJ1-4; weak D call: TRBD1 (6 bases). CDR3 length: 18 amino acids. Trimming left V 3 bases short and J 11 bases short, with 28 bases between. The germline gives CDR1 LNHDA, CDR2 SQIVND (reference sequence). The CDR3 DNA reads as TGTGCCAGTAGTATTCGACAGGCTGGGATCAGTTCCTCGAGTAAACTGTTTTTT. This encodes CASSIRQAGISSSSKLFF.

This chain connects TRBV6-2 or TRBV6-3 to TRBJ2-3, with TRBD2 as a possible D gene (5 bases). This CDR3 has 13 residues. Trimming cost V 6 bases and J 11 bases, with 18 bases left between them. Per germline, CDR1 MNHEY and CDR2 SVGEGT. The DNA for the CDR3 is TGTGCCAGCAGCCTCACCTACACTCGGGGGCAGTATTTT. This gives the protein CASSLTYTRGQYF.

This clone occurred once. The rearrangement links TRBV10-1 to TRBJ2-7; D is ambiguous. This CDR3 has 12 residues. CDR1 WNHNN and CDR2 SYGVQD come from the germline V gene (reference sequence). The germline V and J ends were trimmed by 0 bases and 9 bases, with 9 bases remaining between them. The CDR3 DNA sequence: TGCGCCAGCAGTGAGTCTACTACGCCGCAGTACTTC. This translates into CASSESTTPQYF.

V is TRBV5-5 and J is TRBJ2-5; a possible D gene is TRBD1 (5 bases). CDR3 size: 13 residues. Trimming removed 3 bases from V and 2 bases from J, with 8 bases in between. CDR1 is SGHKS and CDR2 is YYEKEE in the germline V gene (reference sequence). CDR3 residues: CASSSTAQETQYF. The CDR3 coding sequence is TGTGCCAGCAGCTCGACAGCTCAAGAGACCCAGTACTTC.

CDR3 loop: CASSLWPGQGAAGYTF. The CDR3 nucleotides are TGCGCCAGCAGCTTGTGGCCGGGACAGGGGGCGGCTGGCTACACCTTC. The V gene is TRBV5-1, the J gene TRBJ1-2; 12 nucleotides align to TRBD1. Germline CDR1 and CDR2: SGHRS and YFSETQ. The trim removed 1 base at V and 7 bases at J, leaving 8 bases unmatched. The CDR3 covers 16 residues. The whole variable domain, remainder taken from reference TRBV5-1 and TRBJ1-2, is KAGVTQTPRYLIKTRGQQVTLSCSPISGHRSVSWYQQTPGQGLQFLFEYFSETQRNKGNFPGRFSGRQFSNSRSEMNVSTLELGDSALYLCASSLWPGQGAAGYTFGSGTRLTVV.

The J gene is TRBJ1-6, the V gene TRBV27; possibly TRBD1 for D (5 bases). V was trimmed by 6 bases and J by 1 base, leaving 13 bases between them. Germline V lookup: CDR1 MNHEY, CDR2 SMNVEV (reference sequence). This CDR3 spans 16 amino acids. Here the CDR3 reads CASSLRGPSYNSPLHF. The CDR3 DNA reads as TGTGCCAGCAGCCTTAGGGGTCCGTCCTATAATTCACCCCTCCACTTT.

V is TRBV9 and J is TRBJ1-1; D gene unclear. Germline V gene sequence: CDR1 SGDLS, CDR2 YYNGEE. The V and J ends lost 4 bases and 0 bases respectively, with 13 bases between them. The CDR3 is made up of 15 amino acids. In nucleotides, the CDR3 is TGTGCCAGCAGCCCCAGGCTACAGTTGAACACTGAAGCTTTCTTT. Translating gives CASSPRLQLNTEAFF.

V gene TRBV6-5 combines with J gene TRBJ1-2; 7 nucleotides agree with TRBD1. V lost 6 bases to trimming and J lost 0 bases; unmatched junction nucleotides: 7. CDR1 is MNHEY, CDR2 SVGAGI, per germline. The length of the CDR3 is 15 residues. The chain's CDR3 is CASRTTGAANYGYTF. CDR3 nucleotides: TGTGCCAGCAGAACCACAGGGGCCGCTAACTATGGCTACACCTTC.